The 15 T cell receptor beta chains below all came from one sample that was sequenced in a study of a mutant IDH1 vaccine in newly diagnosed glioma. No antigen has been assigned to these receptors. TCRdb's table, derived via immunoSEQ multiplex PCR, lists solely in-frame clones and lacks some. The sample records just over 65,000 clones, over 75% being singletons. The time point was: week 23, last vaccination. What each vaccine dose contained was 300 ug of mutant IDH1 20-mer peptide, accompanied by topical imiquimod. The source material was PBMCs, sampled from a glioma patient whose treatment included an IDH1 peptide vaccine. The receptors were sampled from a man aged 18 to 30 with glioma.

The chain recombines TRBV7-2 with TRBJ1-2, with a possible D match to TRBD1 (6 bases). Trimming took off 5 bases at V and 0 bases at J, with 10 bases between the two ends. CDR3 length equals 14 residues. Germline loops: CDR1 SGHTA, CDR2 FQGNSA. This CDR3 is CASSRDNANYGYTF. CDR3 sequence (DNA): TGTGCCAGCAGCCGGGACAACGCTAACTATGGCTACACCTTC.

The chain couples TRBV28 to TRBJ1-1, with TRBD1 as a possible D gene (6 bases). V was clipped by 6 bases and J by 11 bases, with 13 bases between them. Germline assignment: CDR1 MDHEN and CDR2 SYDVKM. The CDR3 contains 11 residues. This CDR3 is CASRLGGLAFF. DNA for the CDR3: TGTGCCAGCAGGTTGGGGGGGCTTGCTTTCTTT.

The chain recombines TRBV28 with TRBJ2-7, with D perhaps TRBD1 (6 bases). CDR3 length: 15 amino acids. Trimming stripped 4 bases from V and 0 bases from J, with 13 bases between. The V gene's germline CDR1 is MDHEN and CDR2 SYDVKM. The CDR3 DNA follows: TGTGCCAGCAGTTCCAAACAGGGCTTCTCCTACGAGCAGTACTTC. Protein: CASSSKQGFSYEQYF.

The chain joins TRBV7-2 to TRBJ1-2, with 9 bases that match TRBD1. The CDR3 is made up of 15 amino acids. Germline assignment: CDR1 SGHTA and CDR2 FQGNSA. J was trimmed by 3 bases and V by 5 bases; bases with no gene match: 7. The CDR3 region is CASSRPRTGDYGYTF. DNA of the CDR3: TGTGCCAGCAGCCGGCCACGGACAGGGGACTATGGCTACACCTTC.

In its sample, this clone was seen a few times. This chain connects TRBV9 to TRBJ1-1; D is uncertain. The CDR3 spans 14 residues. Germline V CDR1 and CDR2: SGDLS, YYNGEE. The ends were cut back, 2 bases at V and 5 bases at J, with 13 bases in the middle. CDR3 DNA sequence: TGTGCCAGCAGCGTGGGCCCTGAACCAACTGAAGCTTTCTTT. Its translation: CASSVGPEPTEAFF.

This chain uses TRBV9 with TRBJ2-7, with 9 bases matching TRBD2. Germline CDR1 SGDLS, CDR2 YYNGEE. Trimming removed 4 bases from V and 2 bases from J; junction bases left unmatched: 7. There are 15 residues in the CDR3. The CDR3: CASSPYVAGAYEQYF. DNA for the CDR3: TGTGCCAGCAGCCCCTATGTAGCGGGGGCCTACGAGCAGTACTTC.

This clone was recorded once. V gene TRBV5-1 combines with J gene TRBJ2-6; D unclear. V was clipped by 0 bases and J by 4 bases, with 8 bases between them. Germline CDR1 SGHRS, CDR2 YFSETQ. CDR3 length: 15 residues. This CDR3 reads CASSLVPTGANVLTF. The CDR3 bases are TGCGCCAGCAGCTTGGTCCCAACGGGGGCCAACGTCCTGACTTTC.

DNA of the CDR3: TGTGCCAGCAGCCGGGACTTAGCTGGGACCGAGCAGTACTTC. Protein: CASSRDLAGTEQYF. V is TRBV5-8 and J is TRBJ2-7, with D tentatively TRBD2 (6 bases). Trimming stripped 4 bases from V and 6 bases from J, with 17 bases between. The CDR3 totals 14 residues. Germline V gene sequence: CDR1 SGHTS, CDR2 YDEGEE.

CDR3 sequence: CASSYSRGATNEKLFF. The CDR3 DNA follows: TGTGCCAGCAGTTACTCGAGAGGAGCAACTAATGAAAAACTGTTTTTT. V gene TRBV6-5 combines with J gene TRBJ1-4; D unresolved. The germline CDR1 and CDR2 sequences are MNHEY and SVGAGI. There are 16 residues in the CDR3. Trimming removed 0 bases from V and 0 bases from J, with 8 bases in between.

To note about this clone: One end of the junction varies from germline; a read error may be responsible. V usage is TRBV7-3 and J usage is TRBJ1-1; TRBD1 matches at 9 bases. CDR3 length equals 17 residues. Germline values: CDR1 SGHTA, CDR2 FQGTGA. The chain's CDR3 is CASSLTRTGVKNTEAFF. CDR3 coding DNA: TGTGCCAGCAGCCTAACACGGACAGGGGTGAAGAACACTGAAGCTTTCTTT.

V and J are TRBV5-6 and TRBJ2-1, with D possibly matching TRBD2 (6 bases). This CDR3 is built from 19 residues. V was shortened by 5 bases and J by 0 bases, with 24 bases between the two germline ends. CDR1 and CDR2 from the germline V gene are SGHDT and YYEEEE. The CDR3 DNA follows: TGTGCCAGCAGTCAAACAATCCCGGGACTCCCAAGCTCCTACAATGAGCAGTTCTTC. Translated: CASSQTIPGLPSSYNEQFF.

This clone has a handful of counts. The rearrangement uses TRBV7-3 and TRBJ2-1, with 11 nucleotides matching TRBD1. CDR3 length equals 16 residues. Per the germline V gene, CDR1 is SGHTA and CDR2 is FQGTGA. The V gene end was trimmed by 2 bases and the J gene end by 6 bases; junction bases not matched to a gene: 6. CDR3: CASSLLGGTGGNEQFF. For the CDR3, the DNA is TGTGCCAGCAGCTTATTGGGTGGGACAGGGGGCAATGAGCAGTTCTTC.

This chain uses TRBV5-4 with TRBJ2-4; the match to TRBD1 covers 8 bases. V dropped 4 bases and J dropped 0; count of bases not matched to a gene: 3. This CDR3 is built from 15 residues. Germline values: CDR1 SGHNT, CDR2 YYREEE (reference sequence). CDR3: CASSRTGPAKNIQYF. Here the CDR3 DNA reads TGTGCCAGCAGCAGGACAGGGCCAGCCAAAAACATTCAGTACTTC.

The chain links TRBV11-2 to TRBJ2-2, with 7 bases lining up with TRBD2. The V gene's germline CDR1 is SGHAT and CDR2 FQNNGV. Losses at the gene ends were 1 base for V and 2 bases for J; bases not matched to a gene: 4. The CDR3 length is 16 residues. The CDR3, as DNA: TGTGCCAGCAGCTTAGGGGACTACCTTAACACCGGGGAGCTGTTTTTT. Amino acid sequence: CASSLGDYLNTGELFF. Together with reference TRBV11-2 and TRBJ2-2, the CDR3 gives the full variable domain: EAGVAQSPRYKIIEKRQSVAFWCNPISGHATLYWYQQILGQGPKLLIQFQNNGVVDDSQLPKDRFSAERLKGVDSTLKIQPAKLEDSAVYLCASSLGDYLNTGELFFGEGSRLTVL.

This rearrangement joins TRBV6-5 to TRBJ1-2; 7 nucleotides agree with TRBD1. The CDR3 has 12 amino acids. The germline CDR1 and CDR2 sequences are MNHEY and SVGAGI. Unmatched junction bases numbered 7, after V lost 11 bases and J lost 4 bases. The CDR3 coding sequence is TGTGCCGCTCGCCGGGACAGCTATGGCTACACCTTC. Residues: CAARRDSYGYTF.